One sample yielded the 28 T cell receptor beta chains listed below, sequenced in a study of metastatic and nonmetastatic thyroid tumors. Thyroid surgery was performed in patients who had received no treatment beforehand. TCRdb reanalyzed the PCR reads via MiXCR. The top ten clones hold more than 8.5% of a sample with 15,000 to 20,000 clones, 34% of them seen once. Material for sequencing was tumor tissue. The receptors were gathered from a male donor with papillary thyroid cancer or a benign thyroid nodule (not recorded which). Some clones in this sample may be carry-over from other donors' samples.

Only a few counts were recorded for this clone. The chain combines TRBV28 with TRBJ1-2; no definite D call. CDR1 is MDHEN and CDR2 is SYDVKM in the germline V gene. V lost 7 bases, J lost 10 bases, and 28 bases lay in between. This CDR3 is built from 16 residues. The CDR3 loop reads CASTSETPSDVRVYTF. The CDR3 DNA reads TGTGCCAGCACTTCAGAGACCCCGTCCGATGTCCGCGTCTACACCTTC.

The CDR3 is CSARPGPHCTEAFF. As DNA, the CDR3 is TGCAGTGCTAGACCTGGGCCCCACTGCACTGAAGCTTTCTTT. This chain connects TRBV20-1 to TRBJ1-1; unclear D gene. Deletions cut 2 bases from V and 4 bases from J, with 14 bases between. Germline lookup yields CDR1 DFQATT and CDR2 SNEGSKA (reference sequence). This CDR3 region has 14 residues.

The sample holds a few counts of this clone. This clone may be a read error of a much larger clone one base away. The chain has TRBV6-1 and TRBJ2-6, with D tentatively TRBD2 (7 bases). V lost 6 bases and J 2 bases, leaving 17 bases between the germline ends. This CDR3 has 17 amino acids. The V gene's germline CDR1 is MNHNS and CDR2 SASEGT. As DNA, the CDR3 is TGTGCCAGCAGCGGGGGGCATATTACGACTGGGGCCAACGTCCTGACTTTC. Translating it yields CASSGGHITTGANVLTF.

This chain joins TRBV20-1 and TRBJ2-7, with 7 bases that match TRBD1. Germline assignment: CDR1 DFQATT and CDR2 SNEGSKA (reference sequence). This CDR3 is built from 14 residues. V shed 5 bases and J 0 bases; nucleotides not matched to a gene: 7. The CDR3 bases are TGCAGTGCTCCGACCGGGACAGACTCCTACGAGCAGTACTTC. It translates to CSAPTGTDSYEQYF.

By frequency in the sample, this clone is medium-sized. The chain links TRBV10-1 to TRBJ2-1, with D possibly called TRBD1 or TRBD2 (7 bases each). The V end lost 2 bases, the J end lost 9 bases, and 17 bases lay between the germline ends. Germline V lookup: CDR1 WNHNN, CDR2 SYGVQD (reference sequence). The CDR3 extends over 15 amino acids. The CDR3 DNA is TGCGCCAGCAGTGAGGCGGGCAGGGGGGGACCTGAGCAGTTCTTC. This encodes CASSEAGRGGPEQFF.

The chain uses TRBV7-3 and TRBJ2-3, with 9 bases lining up with TRBD2. V dropped 3 bases and J dropped 4; count of bases not matched to a gene: 5. This CDR3 comprises 15 residues. Germline-derived CDR1 and CDR2 are SGHTA and FQGTGA. CDR3 coding DNA: TGTGCCAGCAGCTTGATAGCGGGAGCCTCAGATACGCAGTATTTT. Amino acids: CASSLIAGASDTQYF.

The rearrangement uses TRBV28 and TRBJ1-3; D remains unclear. There are 16 residues in the CDR3. CDR1 MDHEN and CDR2 SYDVKM come from the germline V gene. Trimming removed 3 bases from V and 3 bases from J, with 15 bases in between. In nucleotides, the CDR3 is TGTGCCAGCAGTTTCCCTGGGGTGGTGGGTGGAAACACCATATATTTT. Translated: CASSFPGVVGGNTIYF.

Only one count was recorded for this clone. The chain is built from TRBV5-1 and TRBJ2-7, with D tentatively TRBD1 or TRBD2 (6 bases each). The V and J ends lost 1 base and 2 bases respectively, with 13 bases between them. The CDR3 runs 15 residues. Germline V gene lookup returns CDR1 SGHRS and CDR2 YFSETQ. Written as DNA, the CDR3 is TGCGCCAGCAGCTTGAGGGGGGCTGTTACCTACGAGCAGTACTTC. The encoded protein is CASSLRGAVTYEQYF.

The CDR3 DNA sequence: TGTGCCAGCAGCTTAGGCAGTGAAGCTTTCTTT. Translating it yields CASSLGSEAFF. The chain joins TRBV11-2 to TRBJ1-1, with unresolved D. CDR1 and CDR2 from the germline V gene are SGHAT and FQNNGV. This CDR3 is built from 11 residues. Trimming took 1 base from V and 7 from J, leaving 4 bases between them.

The gene calls are TRBV12-3 or TRBV12-4 and TRBJ2-1, with TRBD2 identical over 11 bases. Trimming cost V 10 bases and J 3 bases; bases outside gene matches: 5. The CDR3 spans 14 residues. The CDR3 coding sequence is TGTGCCACCCGAACTAGCGGGAGCTACAATGAGCAGTTCTTC. Amino acid sequence: CATRTSGSYNEQFF.

In its sample, this clone ranks as medium-sized. V is TRBV6-1 and J is TRBJ2-1, with 8 bases fitting TRBD2. Germline V CDR1 and CDR2: MNHNS, SASEGT. The CDR3 is 15 residues long. V shed 2 bases and J 0 bases; nucleotides not matched to a gene: 0. The CDR3: CASSELAGSYNEQFF. The CDR3 nucleotides read TGTGCCAGCAGTGAACTAGCGGGCTCCTACAATGAGCAGTTCTTC.

CDR3 nucleotide sequence: TGTGCCAGCAGCCCCGCTAGCGGGATTAACACCGGGGAGCTGTTTTTT. Its protein is CASSPASGINTGELFF. V is TRBV11-1 and J is TRBJ2-2; TRBD2 matches at 9 bases. From germline, CDR1 is SGHAT and CDR2 FQDESV (reference sequence). V was clipped by 5 bases and J by 2 bases; unmatched bases: 6. This CDR3 spans 16 amino acids.

This clone was counted a few times. A much larger clone differs from this one at a single base, so this may be a read error. The genes are TRBV5-6 and TRBJ2-7; maybe TRBD2 (5 bases). Germline values: CDR1 SGHDT, CDR2 YYEEEE. V lost 9 bases, J lost 2 bases, and 15 bases lay in between. This CDR3 is 13 amino acids long. CDR3 DNA: TGTGCCATCAGTCGGCGCGGGCCCTACGAGCAGTACTTC. Protein sequence: CAISRRGPYEQYF.

CDR3 sequence: CASSLPGLVSEQYF. CDR3 DNA: TGTGCCAGCAGTCTGCCGGGACTAGTGTCCGAGCAGTACTTC. The rearrangement links TRBV28 to TRBJ2-7, with TRBD2 matching 8 bases. The CDR3 runs 14 residues. Germline assignment: CDR1 MDHEN and CDR2 SYDVKM. Germline trimming cut 5 bases from V and 6 bases from J; bases unmatched to any gene: 9.

The V and J genes are TRBV20-1 and TRBJ2-3; the match to TRBD2 covers 9 bases. Trimming cost V 1 base and J 0 bases; bases outside gene matches: 2. Germline V lookup: CDR1 DFQATT, CDR2 SNEGSKA (reference sequence). The CDR3 is 15 residues long. The CDR3 DNA follows: TGCAGTGCTAGAGGACTAGCGGCTAGCACAGATACGCAGTATTTT. Translation: CSARGLAASTDTQYF.

This clone was recorded many times. The CDR3 loop reads CAWSVHSGGSPRETQYF. CDR3 DNA: TGTGCCTGGAGTGTACATAGCGGCGGGAGCCCCAGAGAGACCCAGTACTTC. V is TRBV30 and J is TRBJ2-5; TRBD2 matches 7 bases. CDR3 length: 17 residues. Trimming at V came to 0 bases and at J to 4 bases, leaving 14 bases not matched to a gene. Germline V gene data show CDR1 as GTSNPN and CDR2 as SVGIG (reference sequence).

There are a few counts of this clone. The V call is TRBV6-1, the J call TRBJ2-7, with 8 positions matching TRBD2. The J segment lost 3 bases and the V segment lost 7 bases, leaving 8 bases of the junction unmatched. CDR1 and CDR2 (germline): MNHNS, SASEGT. This CDR3 is built from 14 residues. The CDR3: CASKITSGDYEQYF. The CDR3 bases are TGTGCCAGCAAAATTACTAGCGGAGACTACGAGCAGTACTTC.

This clone was seen at least ten times. The chain recombines TRBV6-1 with TRBJ2-4, with TRBD1 matching 7 bases. The length of the CDR3 is 14 residues. Germline values: CDR1 MNHNS, CDR2 SASEGT. The J segment lost 4 bases and the V segment lost 7 bases, leaving 7 bases of the junction unmatched. As DNA, the CDR3 is TGTGCCAGCACAAGGGGGCTACGAAAAAACATTCAGTACTTC. This gives the protein CASTRGLRKNIQYF.

Many counts were recorded for this clone. The V gene is TRBV20-1, the J gene TRBJ1-1, with 10 bases identical to TRBD1. CDR1 and CDR2 from the germline V gene are DFQATT and SNEGSKA (reference sequence). The CDR3 sequence is 12 residues long. Trimming at V came to 6 bases and at J to 3 bases, leaving 1 base not matched to a gene. The CDR3, as DNA: TGCAGTGCCGGGACAGGGGACACTGAAGCTTTCTTT. This translates into CSAGTGDTEAFF.

V is TRBV6-1 and J is TRBJ1-5; no firm D call. V was clipped by 8 bases and J by 1 base, with 15 bases between them. The CDR3 sequence is 15 residues long. CDR1 and CDR2 (germline): MNHNS, SASEGT. This CDR3 is CASPPGRVSNQPQHF. DNA for the CDR3: TGTGCCAGCCCTCCCGGGAGGGTAAGCAATCAGCCCCAGCATTTT.

This clone was counted a single time. The chain recombines TRBV11-2 with TRBJ2-1, with D possibly matching TRBD1 (5 bases). Germline lookup yields CDR1 SGHAT and CDR2 FQNNGV. Trimming left V 1 base short and J 7 bases short, with 5 bases between. The CDR3 sequence is 12 residues long. The DNA of the CDR3 is TGTGCCAGCAGCTTAGCAGGGAATGAGCAGTTCTTC. Amino acid sequence: CASSLAGNEQFF.

The chain recombines TRBV11-2 with TRBJ2-1, with TRBD2 matching over 10 bases. Germline assignment: CDR1 SGHAT and CDR2 FQNNGV. V shed 9 bases and J 8 bases; nucleotides not matched to a gene: 13. The CDR3 loop spans 15 amino acids. The CDR3 reads CASHGCASGSYEQFF. The CDR3 nucleotides are TGTGCCAGTCATGGATGTGCTAGCGGGAGTTATGAGCAGTTCTTC.

This clone counts as medium-sized (0.01 to 0.1%). J is TRBJ1-5 and V is TRBV5-1; perhaps TRBD1 as D (6 bases). This CDR3 comprises 16 residues. V lost 4 bases to trimming and J lost 3 bases, with 17 bases between them. CDR1 is SGHRS, CDR2 YFSETQ, per germline. CDR3 loop: CASSPGGGGFNQPQHF. The CDR3 region has the DNA TGCGCCAGCAGCCCTGGGGGCGGGGGTTTCAATCAGCCCCAGCATTTT.

The table lists this clone with many counts. The chain recombines TRBV6-1 with TRBJ2-1; 9 nucleotides match TRBD2. Germline values: CDR1 MNHNS, CDR2 SASEGT. This CDR3 comprises 15 residues. The J segment lost 5 bases and the V segment lost 7 bases, leaving 9 bases of the junction unmatched. The CDR3 DNA is TGTGCCAGCATTCTAACTAGCGGGCCCAACAATGAGCAGTTCTTC. Translation gives CASILTSGPNNEQFF.

This clone was recorded at least ten times. The V call is TRBV5-1, the J call TRBJ2-6, with D perhaps TRBD1 (6 bases). The CDR3 runs to 16 residues. Germline V CDR1 and CDR2: SGHRS, YFSETQ. Trimming took off 6 bases at V and 1 base at J, with 14 bases between the two ends. CDR3 region: CASNAGVDSGANVLTF. CDR3 nucleotide sequence: TGCGCCAGCAATGCAGGGGTAGATTCTGGGGCCAACGTCCTGACTTTC.

Turning to this clone: An end of the junction does not agree with germline; a read error may underlie this. The chain recombines TRBV4-2 with TRBJ2-1, with 8 bases fitting TRBD2. Germline CDR1 reads LGHNA; CDR2 reads YNFKEQ. CDR3 size: 14 residues. The CDR3 sequence is CAISLIAGYNERFF. CDR3 in DNA: TGTGCCATCAGCCTAATAGCGGGGTACAATGAGCGGTTCTTC.

This clone was detected a few times. One junction end disagrees with the germline gene, perhaps due to a read error. The chain couples TRBV12-3 or TRBV12-4 to TRBJ2-7; D not certain. The CDR3 consists of 14 residues. CDR3 residues: CDSSYIGPVGEQYF. For the CDR3, the DNA is TGTGACAGCAGCTATATCGGACCAGTGGGAGAGCAGTACTTC.

This clone was seen ten or more times. The chain carries TRBV11-1 and TRBJ2-2, with 7 bases fitting TRBD2. In germline, CDR1 is SGHAT, CDR2 FQDESV (reference sequence). Germline trimming cut 5 bases from V and 4 bases from J; bases unmatched to any gene: 13. The CDR3 covers 17 residues. CDR3 in amino acids: CASSPSWGRAGTGELFF. CDR3 sequence (DNA): TGTGCCAGCAGCCCCTCTTGGGGGAGGGCCGGCACCGGGGAGCTGTTTTTT.